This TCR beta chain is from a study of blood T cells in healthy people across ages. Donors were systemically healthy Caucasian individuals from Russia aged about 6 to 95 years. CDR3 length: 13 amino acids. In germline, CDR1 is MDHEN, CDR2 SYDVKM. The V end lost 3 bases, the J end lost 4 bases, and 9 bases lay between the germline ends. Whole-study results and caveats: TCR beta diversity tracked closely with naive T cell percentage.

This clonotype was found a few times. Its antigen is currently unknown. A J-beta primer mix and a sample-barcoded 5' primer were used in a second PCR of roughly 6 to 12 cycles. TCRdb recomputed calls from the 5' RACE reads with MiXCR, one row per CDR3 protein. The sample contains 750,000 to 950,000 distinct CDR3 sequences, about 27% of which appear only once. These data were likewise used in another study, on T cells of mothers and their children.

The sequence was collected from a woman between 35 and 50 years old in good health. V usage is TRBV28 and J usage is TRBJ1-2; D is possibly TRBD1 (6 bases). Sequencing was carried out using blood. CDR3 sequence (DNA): TGTGCCAGCAGTTTTGGGGGCGCCTATGGCTACACCTTC. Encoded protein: CASSFGGAYGYTF.